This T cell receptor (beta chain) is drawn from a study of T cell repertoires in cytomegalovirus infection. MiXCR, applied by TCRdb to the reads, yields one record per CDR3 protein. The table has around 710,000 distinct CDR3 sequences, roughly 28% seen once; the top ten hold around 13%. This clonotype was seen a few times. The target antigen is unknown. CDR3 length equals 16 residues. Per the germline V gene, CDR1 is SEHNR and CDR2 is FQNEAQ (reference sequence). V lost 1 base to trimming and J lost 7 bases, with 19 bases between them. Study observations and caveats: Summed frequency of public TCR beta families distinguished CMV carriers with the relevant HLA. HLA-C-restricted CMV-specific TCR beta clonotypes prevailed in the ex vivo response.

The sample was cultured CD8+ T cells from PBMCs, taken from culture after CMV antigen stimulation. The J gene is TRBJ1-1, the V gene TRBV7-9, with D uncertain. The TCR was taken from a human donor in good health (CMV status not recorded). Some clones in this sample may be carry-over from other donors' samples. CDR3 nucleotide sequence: TGTGCCAGCAGCTTAGAGGGCAGATACTTTGGTATTGAAGCTTTCTTT. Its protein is CASSLEGRYFGIEAFF.